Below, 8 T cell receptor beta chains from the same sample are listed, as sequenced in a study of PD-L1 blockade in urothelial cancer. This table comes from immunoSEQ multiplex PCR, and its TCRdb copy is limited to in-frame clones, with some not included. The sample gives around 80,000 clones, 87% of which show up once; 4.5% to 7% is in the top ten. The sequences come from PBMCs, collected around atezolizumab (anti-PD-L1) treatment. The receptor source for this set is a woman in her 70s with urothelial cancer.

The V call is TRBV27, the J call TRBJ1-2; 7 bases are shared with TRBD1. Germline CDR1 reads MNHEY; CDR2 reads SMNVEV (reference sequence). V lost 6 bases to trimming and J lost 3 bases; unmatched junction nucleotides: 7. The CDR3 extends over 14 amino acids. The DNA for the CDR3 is TGTGCCAGCAGGCGACAGGGCTTGTACTATGGCTACACCTTC. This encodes CASRRQGLYYGYTF.

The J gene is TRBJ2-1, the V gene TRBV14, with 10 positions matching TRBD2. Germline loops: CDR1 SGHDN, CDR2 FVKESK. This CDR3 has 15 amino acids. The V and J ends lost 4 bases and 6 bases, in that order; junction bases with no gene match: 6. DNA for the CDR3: TGTGCCAGCAGCCCTCTAGCGGGGGCCTTCAATGAGCAGTTCTTC. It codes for CASSPLAGAFNEQFF.

The CDR3, as DNA: TGTGCCAGCAGTGGAATCGGGACTAGCGGGAGAGGGCTAGAGGAGACCCAGTACTTC. Protein: CASSGIGTSGRGLEETQYF. This chain connects TRBV6-1 to TRBJ2-5; 14 bases fit TRBD2. The V gene's germline CDR1 is MNHNS and CDR2 SASEGT. The ends lost 4 bases at V and 5 bases at J; junction bases unmatched: 15. The CDR3 has 19 amino acids.

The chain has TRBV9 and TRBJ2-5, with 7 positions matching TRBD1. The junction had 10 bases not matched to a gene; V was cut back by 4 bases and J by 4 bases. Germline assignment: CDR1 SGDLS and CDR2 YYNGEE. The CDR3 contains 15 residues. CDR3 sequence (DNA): TGTGCCAGCAGCCCCAGGGACAGTCCCGGAGAGACCCAGTACTTC. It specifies CASSPRDSPGETQYF.

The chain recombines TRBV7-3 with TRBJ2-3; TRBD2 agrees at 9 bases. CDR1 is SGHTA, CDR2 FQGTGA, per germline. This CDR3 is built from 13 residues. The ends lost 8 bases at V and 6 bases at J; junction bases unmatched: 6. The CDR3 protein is CASAGGPGDTQYF. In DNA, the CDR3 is TGTGCCAGCGCGGGAGGGCCGGGGGATACGCAGTATTTT.

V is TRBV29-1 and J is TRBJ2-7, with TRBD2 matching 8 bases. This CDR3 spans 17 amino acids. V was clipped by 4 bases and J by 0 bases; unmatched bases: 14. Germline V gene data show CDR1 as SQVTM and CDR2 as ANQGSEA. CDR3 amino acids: CSVGGGQGRFYSYEQYF. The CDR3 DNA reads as TGCAGCGTTGGCGGGGGGCAGGGGCGATTTTACTCCTACGAGCAGTACTTC.

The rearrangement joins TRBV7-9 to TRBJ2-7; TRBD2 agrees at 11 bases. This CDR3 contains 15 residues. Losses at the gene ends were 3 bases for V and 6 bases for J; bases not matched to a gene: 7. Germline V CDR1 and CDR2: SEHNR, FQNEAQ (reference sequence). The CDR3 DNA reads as TGTGCCAGCAGCTTGGCCGGGACTAGCGGCTTCGAGCAGTACTTC. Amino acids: CASSLAGTSGFEQYF.

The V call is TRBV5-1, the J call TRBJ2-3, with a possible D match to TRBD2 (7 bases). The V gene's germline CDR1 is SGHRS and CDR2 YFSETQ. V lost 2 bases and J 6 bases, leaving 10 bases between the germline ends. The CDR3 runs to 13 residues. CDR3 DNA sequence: TGCGCCAGCAGCTTATCGGGGGGCGATACGCAGTATTTT. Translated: CASSLSGGDTQYF.